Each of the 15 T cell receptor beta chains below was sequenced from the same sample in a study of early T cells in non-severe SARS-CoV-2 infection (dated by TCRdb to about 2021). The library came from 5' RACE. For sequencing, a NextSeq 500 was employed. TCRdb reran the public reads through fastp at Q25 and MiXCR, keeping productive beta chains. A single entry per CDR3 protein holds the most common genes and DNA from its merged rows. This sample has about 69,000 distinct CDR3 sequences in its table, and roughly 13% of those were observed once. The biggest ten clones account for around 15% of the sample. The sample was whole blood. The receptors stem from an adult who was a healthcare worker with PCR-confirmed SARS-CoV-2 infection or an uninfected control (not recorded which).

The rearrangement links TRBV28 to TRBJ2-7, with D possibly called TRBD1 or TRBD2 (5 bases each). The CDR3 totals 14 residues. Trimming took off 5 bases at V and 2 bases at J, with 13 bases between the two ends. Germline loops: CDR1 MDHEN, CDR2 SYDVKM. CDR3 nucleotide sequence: TGTGCCAGCAGTCGGGACCTCGGCCCCTACGAGCAGTACTTC. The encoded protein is CASSRDLGPYEQYF.

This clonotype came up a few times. In nucleotides, the CDR3 is TGCAGTGCTAGAGAACAGTTTGGAAACACCATATATTTT. This sequence encodes CSAREQFGNTIYF. The J gene is TRBJ1-3, the V gene TRBV20-1, with no clear D. With 0 bases removed from V and 3 bases from J, the gap between germline ends came to 6 bases. This CDR3 spans 13 amino acids. Germline V lookup: CDR1 DFQATT, CDR2 SNEGSKA (reference sequence).

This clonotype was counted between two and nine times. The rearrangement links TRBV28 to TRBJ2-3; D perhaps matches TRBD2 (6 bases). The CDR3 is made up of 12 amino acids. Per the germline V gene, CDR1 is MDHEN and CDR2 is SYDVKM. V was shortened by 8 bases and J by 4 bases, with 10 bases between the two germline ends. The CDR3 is CASEGGADTQYF. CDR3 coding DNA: TGTGCCAGCGAGGGCGGGGCAGATACGCAGTATTTT. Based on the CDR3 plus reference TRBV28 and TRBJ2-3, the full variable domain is DVKVTQSSRYLVKRTGEKVFLECVQDMDHENMFWYRQDPGLGLRLIYFSYDVKMKEKGDIPEGYSVSREKKERFSLILESASTNQTSMYLCASEGGADTQYFGPGTRLTVL.

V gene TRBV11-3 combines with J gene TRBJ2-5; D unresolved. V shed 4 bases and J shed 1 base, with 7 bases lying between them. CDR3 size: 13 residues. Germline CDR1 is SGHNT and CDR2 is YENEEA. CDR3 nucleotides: TGTGCCAGCAGCTCCTACAGCCAAGAGACCCAGTACTTC. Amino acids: CASSSYSQETQYF.

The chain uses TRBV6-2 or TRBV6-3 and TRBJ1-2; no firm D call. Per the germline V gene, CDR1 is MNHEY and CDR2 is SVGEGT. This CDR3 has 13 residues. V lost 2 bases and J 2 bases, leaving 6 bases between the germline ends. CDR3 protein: CASSYSLNYGYTF. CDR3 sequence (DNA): TGTGCCAGCAGTTACAGCTTAAACTATGGCTACACCTTC.

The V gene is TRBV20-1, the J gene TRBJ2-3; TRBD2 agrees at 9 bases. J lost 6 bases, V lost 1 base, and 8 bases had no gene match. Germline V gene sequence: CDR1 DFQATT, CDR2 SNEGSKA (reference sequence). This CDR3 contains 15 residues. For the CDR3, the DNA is TGCAGTGCTAGAGGTCGCGGGGGGGCCTGGGATACGCAGTATTTT. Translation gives CSARGRGGAWDTQYF.

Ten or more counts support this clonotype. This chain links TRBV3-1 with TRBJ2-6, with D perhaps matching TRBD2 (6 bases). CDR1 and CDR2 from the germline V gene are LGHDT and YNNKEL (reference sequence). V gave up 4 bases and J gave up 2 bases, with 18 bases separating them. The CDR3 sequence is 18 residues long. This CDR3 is CASSPTIGGTPGANVLTF. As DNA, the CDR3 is TGTGCCAGCAGCCCCACGATCGGGGGAACCCCTGGGGCCAACGTCCTGACTTTC.

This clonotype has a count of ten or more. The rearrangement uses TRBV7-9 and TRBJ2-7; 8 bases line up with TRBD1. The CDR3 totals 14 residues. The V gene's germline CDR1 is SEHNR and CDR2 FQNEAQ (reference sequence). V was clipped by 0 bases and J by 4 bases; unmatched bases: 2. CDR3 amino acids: CASSLAGQVYEQYF. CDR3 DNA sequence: TGTGCCAGCAGCTTAGCGGGACAGGTATACGAGCAGTACTTC.

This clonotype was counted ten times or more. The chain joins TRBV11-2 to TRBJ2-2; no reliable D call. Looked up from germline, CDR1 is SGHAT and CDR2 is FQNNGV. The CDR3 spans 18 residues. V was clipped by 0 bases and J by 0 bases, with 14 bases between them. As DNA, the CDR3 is TGTGCCAGCAGCTTAGAAAGGCCGGAATTCGCGAACACCGGGGAGCTGTTTTTT. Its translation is CASSLERPEFANTGELFF.

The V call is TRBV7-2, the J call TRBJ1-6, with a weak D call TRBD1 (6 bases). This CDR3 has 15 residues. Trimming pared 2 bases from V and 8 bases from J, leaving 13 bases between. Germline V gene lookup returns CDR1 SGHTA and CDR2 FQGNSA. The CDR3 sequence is CASSLSGTKDSPLHF. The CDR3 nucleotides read TGTGCCAGCAGCTTATCCGGGACAAAGGATTCACCCCTCCACTTT.

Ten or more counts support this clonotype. The CDR3 reads CASSEELPGRGSANEKLFF. CDR3 bases: TGTGCCAGCAGTGAAGAGCTCCCGGGGAGAGGCTCAGCTAATGAAAAACTGTTTTTT. The V call is TRBV6-1, the J call TRBJ1-4; the D is unclear. V gave up 1 base and J gave up 3 bases, with 21 bases separating them. Germline CDR1 MNHNS, CDR2 SASEGT. This CDR3 has 19 amino acids.

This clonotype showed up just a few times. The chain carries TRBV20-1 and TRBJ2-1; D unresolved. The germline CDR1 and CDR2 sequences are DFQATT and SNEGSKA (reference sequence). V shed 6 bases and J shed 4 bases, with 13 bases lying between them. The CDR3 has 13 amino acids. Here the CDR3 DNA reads TGCAGTGCCGAGTTTATGGGGTACAATGAGCAGTTCTTC. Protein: CSAEFMGYNEQFF.

CDR3 sequence: CSVVAVVSGGIYEQYF. CDR3 nucleotides: TGCAGTGTCGTAGCGGTGGTTAGCGGGGGGATTTACGAGCAGTACTTC. V usage is TRBV20-1 and J usage is TRBJ2-7; TRBD2 matches at 10 bases. With V trimmed by 7 bases and J by 4 bases, 16 bases remained unmatched. Germline CDR1 is DFQATT and CDR2 is SNEGSKA (reference sequence). The CDR3 extends over 16 amino acids.

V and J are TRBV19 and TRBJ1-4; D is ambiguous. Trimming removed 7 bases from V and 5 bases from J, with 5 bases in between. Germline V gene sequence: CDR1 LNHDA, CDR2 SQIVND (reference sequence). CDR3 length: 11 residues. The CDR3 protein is CASTLNEKLFF. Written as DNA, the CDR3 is TGTGCCAGTACTTTGAATGAAAAACTGTTTTTT. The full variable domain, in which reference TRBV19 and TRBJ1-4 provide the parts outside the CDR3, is DGGITQSPKYLFRKEGQNVTLSCEQNLNHDAMYWYRQDPGQGLRLIYYSQIVNDFQKGDIAEGYSVSREKKESFPLTVTSAQKNPTAFYLCASTLNEKLFFGSGTQLSVL.

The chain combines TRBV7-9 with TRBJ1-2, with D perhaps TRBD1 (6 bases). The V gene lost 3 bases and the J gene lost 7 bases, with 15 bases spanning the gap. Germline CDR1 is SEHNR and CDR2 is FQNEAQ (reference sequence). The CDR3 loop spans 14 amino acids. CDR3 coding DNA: TGTGCCAGCAGCTTCCGGGGGCGCCTCGGTGGCTACACCTTC. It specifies CASSFRGRLGGYTF.